Below, 10 T cell receptor beta chains from the same sample are listed, as sequenced in a study of beta chain features in type 1 diabetes. Study results and limitations: Patients with Type 1 diabetes showed moderately but significantly shorter TCRB CDR3s in all four CD4+ subsets.

Their antigen targets remain unknown. Of the isolated RNA, all was reverse transcribed, and so the sequenced material was expressed TCRB transcripts. Assay used: immunoSEQ multiplex PCR; TCRdb lists only in-frame clones, some missing. There are about 340,000 clones in the sample; 13% occur only once, and about 0.016% lies in the top ten. The material sequenced was naive CD4+ T cells from blood. The receptors were sampled from a woman aged 18-29 years with type 1 diabetes.

CDR3 protein: CAWSVGGTGSYEQYF. CDR3 bases: TGTGCCTGGAGTGTAGGGGGGACAGGGAGCTACGAGCAGTACTTC. This chain uses TRBV30 with TRBJ2-7; TRBD1 matches at 9 bases. The V and J ends lost 0 bases and 3 bases, in that order; junction bases with no gene match: 6. The CDR3 runs to 15 residues. Germline loops: CDR1 GTSNPN, CDR2 SVGIG (reference sequence).

This clone was counted only a few times. The chain combines TRBV18 with TRBJ2-5; 7 positions match TRBD2. Unmatched junction bases numbered 4, after V lost 0 bases and J lost 3 bases. CDR1 is KGHSH and CDR2 is LQKENI in the germline V gene. The CDR3 length is 15 residues. In nucleotides, the CDR3 is TGTGCCAGCTCACCACCGGGACTACCAAAAGAGACCCAGTACTTC. Amino acids: CASSPPGLPKETQYF.

This rearrangement joins TRBV19 to TRBJ2-1; 8 bases are shared with TRBD2. Trimming at V came to 4 bases and at J to 4 bases, leaving 9 bases not matched to a gene. This CDR3 has 16 amino acids. Germline CDR1 reads LNHDA; CDR2 reads SQIVND (reference sequence). The CDR3 is CASSTRTSRFYNEQFF. The CDR3 DNA reads as TGTGCCAGTAGTACCCGGACTAGCCGATTTTACAATGAGCAGTTCTTC. The full variable domain, with the rest looked up from reference TRBV19 and TRBJ2-1, is DGGITQSPKYLFRKEGQNVTLSCEQNLNHDAMYWYRQDPGQGLRLIYYSQIVNDFQKGDIAEGYSVSREKKESFPLTVTSAQKNPTAFYLCASSTRTSRFYNEQFFGPGTRLTVL.

This clone was counted only a few times. The rearrangement links TRBV19 to TRBJ1-4, with 7 positions matching TRBD1. This CDR3 contains 15 residues. Germline CDR1 reads LNHDA; CDR2 reads SQIVND (reference sequence). The V and J ends lost 9 bases and 2 bases, in that order; junction bases with no gene match: 9. The CDR3 spells CASRNRGATNEKLFF. As DNA, the CDR3 is TGTGCCAGCCGGAACAGGGGAGCCACTAATGAAAAACTGTTTTTT.

The chain is built from TRBV4-2 and TRBJ2-7; the D gene is possibly TRBD1 (5 bases). Germline assignment: CDR1 LGHNA and CDR2 YNFKEQ. This CDR3 contains 15 residues. Trimming left V 0 bases short and J 3 bases short, with 12 bases between. CDR3 sequence reads: CASSQDGAASYEQYF. The CDR3 region has the DNA TGTGCCAGCAGCCAAGATGGGGCAGCCAGCTACGAGCAGTACTTC.

This clone was counted between two and nine times. The same CDR3 also results from other DNA sequences found in this sample. This rearrangement joins TRBV30 to TRBJ2-3, with D unresolved. Germline assignment: CDR1 GTSNPN and CDR2 SVGIG (reference sequence). The CDR3 loop spans 15 amino acids. V lost 0 bases to trimming and J lost 1 base, with 11 bases between them. CDR3 nucleotide sequence: TGTGCCTGGAGTGTAAACCTTGGAGGCACAGATACGCAGTATTTT. Its protein is CAWSVNLGGTDTQYF.

The J gene is TRBJ2-7, the V gene TRBV25-1; a possible D gene is TRBD1 (5 bases). This CDR3 has 13 amino acids. Germline loops: CDR1 MGHDK, CDR2 SYGVNS. V gave up 6 bases and J gave up 7 bases, with 16 bases separating them. The CDR3: CASRAQGPEEQYF. DNA of the CDR3: TGTGCCAGCAGAGCTCAGGGTCCGGAAGAGCAGTACTTC.

V usage is TRBV14 and J usage is TRBJ2-2; 9 bases agree with TRBD2. The CDR3 covers 17 residues. CDR1 and CDR2 (germline): SGHDN, FVKESK. V lost 0 bases to trimming and J lost 5 bases; unmatched junction nucleotides: 7. The CDR3 region is CASSQDFASGVTGELFF. DNA for the CDR3: TGTGCCAGCAGCCAAGATTTTGCTAGCGGGGTAACCGGGGAGCTGTTTTTT.

The chain links TRBV7-9 to TRBJ2-5; the match to TRBD2 covers 11 bases. The V segment lost 5 bases and the J segment 4 bases; nucleotides outside the gene matches: 15. The germline V gene encodes CDR1 SEHNR and CDR2 FQNEAQ (reference sequence). The CDR3 extends over 18 amino acids. CDR3 loop: CASSTGLAGVPLGETQYF. CDR3 coding DNA: TGTGCCAGCAGCACCGGACTAGCGGGTGTACCCCTTGGAGAGACCCAGTACTTC.

The rearrangement links TRBV11-2 to TRBJ2-1; tentatively, D is TRBD2 (5 bases). The CDR3 consists of 18 residues. V was trimmed by 2 bases and J by 0 bases, leaving 17 bases between them. Germline CDR1 and CDR2: SGHAT and FQNNGV. The CDR3 DNA reads TGTGCCAGCAGCTTACGCAGGAAAGCGGATTACTCCTACAATGAGCAGTTCTTC. Its translation is CASSLRRKADYSYNEQFF.